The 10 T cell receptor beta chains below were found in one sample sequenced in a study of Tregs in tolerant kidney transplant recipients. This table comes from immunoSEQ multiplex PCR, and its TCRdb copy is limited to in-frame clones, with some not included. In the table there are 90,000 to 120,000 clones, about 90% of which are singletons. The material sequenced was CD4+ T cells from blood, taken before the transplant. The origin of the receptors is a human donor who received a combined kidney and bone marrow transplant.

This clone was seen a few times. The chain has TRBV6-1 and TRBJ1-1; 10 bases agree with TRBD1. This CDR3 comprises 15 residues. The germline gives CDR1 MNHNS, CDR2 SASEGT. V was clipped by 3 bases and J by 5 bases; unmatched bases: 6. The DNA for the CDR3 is TGTGCCAGCAGTGACGCCGGGACAGGGGTGACTGAAGCTTTCTTT. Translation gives CASSDAGTGVTEAFF.

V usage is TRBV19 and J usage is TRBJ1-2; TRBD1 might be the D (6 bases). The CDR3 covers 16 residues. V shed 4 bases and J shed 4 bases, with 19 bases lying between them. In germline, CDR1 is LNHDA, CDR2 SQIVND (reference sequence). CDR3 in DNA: TGTGCCAGTAGTACTCTACGCGTCGGACAGCCCTATGGCTACACCTTC. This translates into CASSTLRVGQPYGYTF.

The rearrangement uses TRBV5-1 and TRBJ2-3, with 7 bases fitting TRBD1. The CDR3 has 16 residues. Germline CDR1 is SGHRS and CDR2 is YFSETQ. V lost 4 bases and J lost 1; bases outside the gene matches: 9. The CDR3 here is CASSRTGTDGTDTQYF. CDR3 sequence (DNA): TGCGCCAGCAGCAGAACCGGGACAGACGGCACAGATACGCAGTATTTT.

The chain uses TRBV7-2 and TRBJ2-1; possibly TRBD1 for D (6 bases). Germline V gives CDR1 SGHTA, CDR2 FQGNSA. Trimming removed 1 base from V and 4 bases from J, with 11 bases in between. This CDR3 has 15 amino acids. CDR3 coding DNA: TGTGCCAGCAGCTTAGGCAGGGGAGTTTACAATGAGCAGTTCTTC. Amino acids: CASSLGRGVYNEQFF. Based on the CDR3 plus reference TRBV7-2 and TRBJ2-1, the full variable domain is GAGVSQSPSNKVTEKGKDVELRCDPISGHTALYWYRQSLGQGLEFLIYFQGNSAPDKSGLPSDRFSAERTGGSVSTLTIQRTQQEDSAVYLCASSLGRGVYNEQFFGPGTRLTVL.

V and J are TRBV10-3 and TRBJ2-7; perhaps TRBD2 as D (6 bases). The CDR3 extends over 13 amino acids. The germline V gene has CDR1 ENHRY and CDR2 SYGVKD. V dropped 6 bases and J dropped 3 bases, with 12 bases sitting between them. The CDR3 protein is CAISGTYGYEQYF. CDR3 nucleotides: TGTGCCATCAGCGGGACTTATGGCTACGAGCAGTACTTC.

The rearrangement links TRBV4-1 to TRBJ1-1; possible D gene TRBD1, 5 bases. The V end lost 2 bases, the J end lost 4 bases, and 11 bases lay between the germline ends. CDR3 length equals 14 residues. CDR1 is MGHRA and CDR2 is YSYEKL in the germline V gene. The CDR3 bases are TGCGCCAGCAGCCAATTTGCAGGGCTCACTGAAGCTTTCTTT. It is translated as CASSQFAGLTEAFF.

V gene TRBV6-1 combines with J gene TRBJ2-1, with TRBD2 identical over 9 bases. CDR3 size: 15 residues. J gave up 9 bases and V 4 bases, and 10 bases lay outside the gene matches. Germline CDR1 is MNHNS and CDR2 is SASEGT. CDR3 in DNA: TGTGCCAGCAGTGTAGAATCGGGACTAGCAGGTGAGCAGTTCTTC. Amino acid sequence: CASSVESGLAGEQFF.

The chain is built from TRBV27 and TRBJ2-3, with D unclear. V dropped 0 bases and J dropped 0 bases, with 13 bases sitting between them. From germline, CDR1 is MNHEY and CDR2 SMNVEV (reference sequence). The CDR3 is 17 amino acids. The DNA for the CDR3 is TGTGCCAGCAGTTTATCGCCAGTACCCTCTAGCACAGATACGCAGTATTTT. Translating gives CASSLSPVPSSTDTQYF.

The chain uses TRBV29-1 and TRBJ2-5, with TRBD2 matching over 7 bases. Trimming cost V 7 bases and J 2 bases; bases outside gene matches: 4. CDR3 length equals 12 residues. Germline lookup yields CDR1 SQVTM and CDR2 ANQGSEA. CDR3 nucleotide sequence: TGCAGCGGGGTGGGGGGGCAAGAGACCCAGTACTTC. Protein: CSGVGGQETQYF.

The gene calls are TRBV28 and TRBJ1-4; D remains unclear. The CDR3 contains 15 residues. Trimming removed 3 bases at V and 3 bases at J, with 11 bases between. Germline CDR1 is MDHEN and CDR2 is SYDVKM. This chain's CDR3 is CASSLRSAPNEKLFF. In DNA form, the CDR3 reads TGTGCCAGCAGTTTGAGGTCAGCGCCTAATGAAAAACTGTTTTTT.